The 30 T cell receptor beta chains reported below all come from one sample, sequenced in a study of CD4+ T cells in melanoma. Sequenced by immunoSEQ multiplex PCR; TCRdb stores in-frame clones only, minus some. Among 11,000 or so clones, roughly three quarters were seen once, and the ten largest hold just under 9.5%. The sequencing sample was made of cells from a culture (not recorded whether cultured in vitro). These receptors were collected from a human donor with melanoma.

V usage is TRBV4-2 and J usage is TRBJ1-1; D is perhaps TRBD1 (5 bases). In germline, CDR1 is LGHNA, CDR2 YNFKEQ. This CDR3 is 12 amino acids long. V was pared by 7 bases and J by 0 bases, with 6 bases between. The CDR3 DNA follows: TGTGCCAGCACAGGGATGAACACTGAAGCTTTCTTT. Translated, it gives CASTGMNTEAFF.

The rearrangement uses TRBV7-3 and TRBJ1-1; possibly TRBD1 for D (6 bases). Per the germline V gene, CDR1 is SGHTA and CDR2 is FQGTGA. Trimming cost V 5 bases and J 0 bases, with 7 bases left between them. This CDR3 has 13 residues. The CDR3 nucleotides are TGTGCCAGCAGCACAGGGCTGAACACTGAAGCTTTCTTT. It encodes CASSTGLNTEAFF.

This clone was seen only once. The gene calls are TRBV5-1 and TRBJ1-2, with D possibly matching TRBD1 (6 bases). Per germline, CDR1 SGHRS and CDR2 YFSETQ. The CDR3 consists of 15 residues. V dropped 0 bases and J dropped 4 bases, with 13 bases sitting between them. The CDR3 DNA is TGCGCCAGCAGCTTGGAGGGGGGAACAGCCTATGGCTACACCTTC. It translates to CASSLEGGTAYGYTF.

The chain is built from TRBV19 and TRBJ2-7; D remains unclear. V lost 0 bases and J 4 bases, leaving 7 bases between the germline ends. This CDR3 is 13 amino acids long. CDR1 and CDR2 (germline): LNHDA, SQIVND (reference sequence). The CDR3 DNA sequence: TGTGCCAGTAGTATAGATCCTACGTACGAGCAGTACTTC. Translating gives CASSIDPTYEQYF.

V is TRBV5-1 and J is TRBJ1-2; the D gene is possibly TRBD1 (6 bases). Germline V gene data show CDR1 as SGHRS and CDR2 as YFSETQ. The CDR3 loop spans 18 amino acids. Trimming stripped 4 bases from V and 2 bases from J, with 24 bases between. The CDR3 DNA sequence: TGCGCCAGCAGCCCCCGACAGTCCTCCACAGGGTGGAACTATGGCTACACCTTC. It translates to CASSPRQSSTGWNYGYTF.

This sequence joins TRBV7-9 and TRBJ1-2; no definite D call. The CDR3 spans 12 residues. V lost 1 base to trimming and J lost 7 bases, with 7 bases between them. Germline CDR1 reads SEHNR; CDR2 reads FQNEAQ (reference sequence). Here the CDR3 DNA reads TGTGCCAGCAGCTTAGTAGGGTTTGGCTACACCTTC. Amino acid sequence: CASSLVGFGYTF. Complete variable domain (other parts from reference TRBV7-9 and TRBJ1-2): DTGVSQNPRHKITKRGQNVTFRCDPISEHNRLYWYRQTLGQGPEFLTYFQNEAQLEKSRLLSDRFSAERPKGSFSTLEIQRTEQGDSAMYLCASSLVGFGYTFGSGTRLTVV.

The chain employs TRBV11-1 and TRBJ1-6, with D uncertain. This CDR3 has 14 amino acids. V gave up 5 bases and J gave up 10 bases, with 15 bases separating them. Germline assignment: CDR1 SGHAT and CDR2 FQDESV (reference sequence). CDR3 region: CASSLQAGRSPLHF. Written as DNA, the CDR3 is TGTGCCAGCAGCCTTCAGGCCGGTCGGTCACCCCTCCACTTT.

The J gene is TRBJ2-1, the V gene TRBV5-1; 9 nucleotides align to TRBD2. The V gene's germline CDR1 is SGHRS and CDR2 YFSETQ. V was pared by 2 bases and J by 7 bases, with 7 bases of the junction left unmatched. The CDR3 length is 15 residues. Here the CDR3 DNA reads TGCGCCAGCAGCTTAACCGGGGCGGGGGGGAATGAGCAGTTCTTC. Protein: CASSLTGAGGNEQFF.

The chain joins TRBV6-1 to TRBJ2-3, with 8 bases lining up with TRBD1. J lost 2 bases, V lost 3 bases, and 7 bases had no gene match. CDR1 and CDR2 from the germline V gene are MNHNS and SASEGT. There are 16 residues in the CDR3. The CDR3 sequence: CASSDPGQANTDTQYF. DNA for the CDR3: TGTGCCAGCAGTGATCCGGGACAGGCCAACACAGATACGCAGTATTTT.

This clone was detected only once. The V call is TRBV2, the J call TRBJ2-3; 8 nucleotides agree with TRBD2. This CDR3 has 15 amino acids. CDR1 is SNHLY, CDR2 FYNNEI, per germline. V lost 7 bases, J lost 7 bases, and 13 bases stayed unmatched. The CDR3 sequence is CASMKNSGGGNTQYF. The DNA for the CDR3 is TGTGCCAGCATGAAAAACTCCGGGGGGGGTAATACGCAGTATTTT.

This rearrangement joins TRBV6-5 to TRBJ1-4; D is unresolved. The germline V and J ends were trimmed by 6 bases and 4 bases, with 9 bases remaining between them. Germline CDR1 and CDR2: MNHEY and SVGAGI. There are 13 residues in the CDR3. The CDR3 DNA reads TGTGCCAGCAGCCTCGATTATAATGAAAAACTGTTTTTT. Translating gives CASSLDYNEKLFF.

In DNA, the CDR3 is TGTGCCAGCAGCCTCCGTTGGGACAATCAGCCCCAGCATTTT. Amino acids: CASSLRWDNQPQHF. The chain joins TRBV6-1 to TRBJ1-5; no reliable D call. The V and J ends lost 6 bases and 3 bases respectively, with 12 bases between them. CDR3 length equals 14 residues. CDR1 is MNHNS and CDR2 is SASEGT in the germline V gene.

The J gene is TRBJ2-3, the V gene TRBV6-1; TRBD1 might be the D (6 bases). V lost 11 bases, J lost 8 bases, and 14 bases lay in between. The CDR3 is 11 residues long. Germline V CDR1 and CDR2: MNHNS, SASEGT. The CDR3 protein is CAARGQITQYF. The CDR3 coding sequence is TGTGCCGCGAGAGGACAGATTACGCAGTATTTT.

V is TRBV30 and J is TRBJ1-2; 8 bases are a match to TRBD1. CDR3 length: 15 amino acids. J lost 4 bases, V lost 3 bases, and 10 bases had no gene match. Per germline, CDR1 GTSNPN and CDR2 SVGIG (reference sequence). This CDR3 is CAWRDRAASLYGYTF. CDR3 in DNA: TGTGCCTGGAGGGACAGGGCGGCCTCCCTCTATGGCTACACCTTC.

This clone occurred a few times. The genes are TRBV5-1 and TRBJ1-2; possible D gene TRBD1, 6 bases. Trimming pared 3 bases from V and 8 bases from J, leaving 8 bases between. Germline assignment: CDR1 SGHRS and CDR2 YFSETQ. This CDR3 spans 11 amino acids. DNA for the CDR3: TGCGCCAGCAGCTACCAGGGGGGCTACACCTTC. The encoded protein is CASSYQGGYTF.

This chain connects TRBV18 to TRBJ2-7; 7 positions agree with TRBD2. V shed 1 base and J 4 bases; nucleotides not matched to a gene: 7. This CDR3 is 15 amino acids long. CDR1 KGHSH and CDR2 LQKENI come from the germline V gene. For the CDR3, the DNA is TGTGCCAGCTCACCACTGGCGGGGGAATATTACGAGCAGTACTTC. It yields the protein CASSPLAGEYYEQYF.

V and J are TRBV2 and TRBJ2-4; D might be TRBD1 (6 bases). Trimming shortened V by 5 bases and J by 1 base, and 15 bases separated the two germline ends. The length of the CDR3 is 16 residues. Germline loops: CDR1 SNHLY, CDR2 FYNNEI. CDR3 DNA: TGTGCCAGCAGTCCTGACAGGTCCTCGGCCAAAAACATTCAGTACTTC. Protein sequence: CASSPDRSSAKNIQYF.

This clone has a handful of counts. V is TRBV4-2 and J is TRBJ1-2; TRBD1 might be the D (6 bases). Per germline, CDR1 LGHNA and CDR2 YNFKEQ. The CDR3 is 15 amino acids. The ends were cut back, 4 bases at V and 4 bases at J, with 16 bases in the middle. CDR3 amino acids: CASSLRTGSLYGYTF. The CDR3 region has the DNA TGTGCCAGCAGCCTACGAACAGGGTCCCTCTATGGCTACACCTTC.

The V gene is TRBV29-1, the J gene TRBJ1-4, with unresolved D. This CDR3 comprises 11 residues. The V end was cut by 3 bases, the J end by 6 bases, with 5 bases between. Germline V gene data show CDR1 as SQVTM and CDR2 as ANQGSEA. The CDR3 nucleotides read TGCAGCGTTGACCACTATGAAAAACTGTTTTTT. Residues: CSVDHYEKLFF. The whole variable domain, filled in from reference TRBV29-1 and TRBJ1-4, reads SAVISQKPSRDICQRGTSLTIQCQVDSQVTMMFWYRQQPGQSLTLIATANQGSEATYESGFVIDKFPISRPNLTFSTLTVSNMSPEDSSIYLCSVDHYEKLFFGSGTQLSVL.

V is TRBV9 and J is TRBJ1-3, with D possibly being TRBD1 (5 bases). The CDR3 is 18 residues long. From germline, CDR1 is SGDLS and CDR2 YYNGEE. The V end lost 0 bases, the J end lost 1 base, and 17 bases lay between the germline ends. In DNA form, the CDR3 reads TGTGCCAGCAGCGTAGATGGCGTGGGACTCCATTCTGGAAACACCATATATTTT. Encoded protein: CASSVDGVGLHSGNTIYF.

The chain couples TRBV6-1 to TRBJ1-1; D not certain. The CDR3 is 21 residues long. The V gene's germline CDR1 is MNHNS and CDR2 SASEGT. V was trimmed by 1 base and J by 0 bases, leaving 27 bases between them. The CDR3, as DNA: TGTGCCAGCAGTGAAGTTCATCCCTCCCTTCGCCTACTGCGGATGAACACTGAAGCTTTCTTT. Its protein product is CASSEVHPSLRLLRMNTEAFF.

This clone was seen more than once but under ten times. J is TRBJ1-6 and V is TRBV7-9; D remains unclear. Germline V lookup: CDR1 SEHNR, CDR2 FQNEAQ (reference sequence). The ends were cut back, 5 bases at V and 4 bases at J, with 15 bases in the middle. The length of the CDR3 is 16 residues. The CDR3 region is CASSTGSGFYNSPLHF. DNA of the CDR3: TGTGCCAGCAGCACGGGGTCGGGGTTTTATAATTCACCCCTCCACTTT.

In this sample, this clone turned up a few times. The rearrangement joins TRBV18 to TRBJ2-7; weak D call: TRBD2 (5 bases). Trimming removed 5 bases from V and 3 bases from J, with 17 bases in between. Germline CDR1 is KGHSH and CDR2 is LQKENI. The CDR3 totals 15 residues. CDR3 region: CASSSSADRGYEQYF. The CDR3, as DNA: TGTGCCAGCTCATCTTCGGCCGATCGGGGCTACGAGCAGTACTTC.

This clone was seen a handful of times. The chain links TRBV29-1 to TRBJ2-3; D is ambiguous. The germline gives CDR1 SQVTM, CDR2 ANQGSEA. This CDR3 contains 14 residues. V lost 6 bases and J lost 1, with 14 bases in between. In nucleotides, the CDR3 is TGCAGCGTAACCATAGTTACCGGCACAGATACGCAGTATTTT. It yields the protein CSVTIVTGTDTQYF.

The chain couples TRBV7-2 to TRBJ2-5; 7 nucleotides match TRBD1. V shed 5 bases and J 5 bases; nucleotides not matched to a gene: 11. Germline V gene lookup returns CDR1 SGHTA and CDR2 FQGNSA. The CDR3 extends over 15 amino acids. DNA for the CDR3: TGTGCCAGCAGCGTACAGACAGGGCCTGGTGAGACCCAGTACTTC. Translating gives CASSVQTGPGETQYF.

V and J are TRBV5-8 and TRBJ1-2, with a possible D match to TRBD1 (6 bases). V gave up 1 base and J gave up 2 bases, with 15 bases separating them. The CDR3 has 16 residues. Germline-derived CDR1 and CDR2 are SGHTS and YDEGEE. The CDR3 DNA sequence: TGTGCCAGCAGCTTGCTGGGAGGAGGACAGAACTATGGCTACACCTTC. It is translated as CASSLLGGGQNYGYTF.

V usage is TRBV5-6 and J usage is TRBJ2-2, with no clear D. Germline CDR1 is SGHDT and CDR2 is YYEEEE. The V end was cut by 2 bases, the J end by 2 bases, with 10 bases between. This CDR3 has 15 residues. CDR3 in amino acids: CASSLVQSNTGELFF. In DNA, the CDR3 is TGTGCCAGCAGCTTAGTACAGAGTAACACCGGGGAGCTGTTTTTT.

This chain joins TRBV7-3 and TRBJ2-3; 13 nucleotides line up with TRBD2. Trimming removed 5 bases from V and 0 bases from J; junction bases left unmatched: 5. Germline-derived CDR1 and CDR2 are SGHTA and FQGTGA. The CDR3 length is 17 residues. The CDR3 spells CASSRTSGGKSTDTQYF. The CDR3 nucleotides are TGTGCCAGCAGCCGGACTAGCGGGGGAAAGAGCACAGATACGCAGTATTTT.

The genes are TRBV7-8 and TRBJ2-7; D remains unclear. The CDR3 is 13 amino acids. V lost 5 bases to trimming and J lost 2 bases, with 10 bases between them. From germline, CDR1 is SGHVS and CDR2 FQNEAQ. The CDR3 sequence: CASSPRLTYEQYF. CDR3 nucleotides: TGTGCCAGCAGCCCCAGGTTAACCTACGAGCAGTACTTC.

This chain connects TRBV6-5 to TRBJ1-1; possible D gene TRBD1, 5 bases. V lost 4 bases to trimming and J lost 3 bases, with 9 bases between them. The CDR3 spans 13 residues. Germline CDR1 MNHEY, CDR2 SVGAGI. CDR3 in DNA: TGTGCCAGCAGTTCCGGGGGGTACACTGAAGCTTTCTTT. This codes for CASSSGGYTEAFF.